The present T cell receptor (beta chain) was sequenced within a study of T cells after yellow fever vaccination. General observations from the study: Clonotypes appearing in both CD4 and CD8 compartments existed, and their share was small. The secondary response was weaker, and its peak arrived faster, on day 5 versus 15. Most clones from primary vaccination were detected again post-booster (roughly 96% CD4, more than 85% CD8).

TCRdb analysed the 5' RACE reads with MiXCR anew, one entry per CDR3 protein. The table records around 310,000 distinct CDR3 sequences, under 5% of them present only once. This clonotype was counted many times. The antigen remains undetermined. V shed 0 bases, J shed 5 bases, and the junction held 7 bases outside the gene matches. Germline assignment: CDR1 SGDLS and CDR2 YYNGEE. The CDR3 has 16 residues. The chain employs TRBV9 and TRBJ2-5, with 10 positions matching TRBD2. The sample was PBMCs, taken 5 days after the yellow fever booster vaccination. The clonotype comes from a man aged 18 to 29 who received the YFV17D yellow fever vaccine. CDR3 nucleotides: TGTGCCAGCAGCGTAGGGCTAGCGGGGGTGGTGGAGACCCAGTACTTC. As protein: CASSVGLAGVVETQYF.